The text below deals with one T cell receptor beta chain. This specimen belongs to a study of T cell changes during pregnancy in multiple sclerosis. This CDR3 contains 17 residues. CDR1 is SEHNR, CDR2 FQNEAQ, per germline (reference sequence). V lost 0 bases and J lost 2; bases outside the gene matches: 5. The assay was immunoSEQ multiplex PCR, and TCRdb's table has in-frame clones only and misses some. The sample includes about 93,000 clones, 75% to 95% of them seen just once. Specimen: peripheral blood, collected after pregnancy. The chain is built from TRBV7-9 and TRBJ2-1, with 9 bases that match TRBD2. The sequence came from a female donor in good health, enrolled as a control in a pregnancy study. The chain's CDR3 is CASSLARGGVTYNEQFF. CDR3 coding DNA: TGTGCCAGCAGCTTAGCGCGCGGGGGGGTAACCTACAATGAGCAGTTCTTC.